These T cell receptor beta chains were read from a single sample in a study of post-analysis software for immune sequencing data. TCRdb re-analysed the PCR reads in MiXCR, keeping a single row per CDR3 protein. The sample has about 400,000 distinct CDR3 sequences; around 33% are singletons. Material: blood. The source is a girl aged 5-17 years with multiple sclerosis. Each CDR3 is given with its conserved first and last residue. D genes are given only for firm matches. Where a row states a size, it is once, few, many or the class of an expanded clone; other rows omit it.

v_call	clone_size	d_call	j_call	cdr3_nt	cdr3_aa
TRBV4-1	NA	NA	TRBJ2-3	TGCGCCAGCAGCCAAGATCCCGGCGGGGGCGGAGATACGCAGTATTTT	CASSQDPGGGGDTQYF
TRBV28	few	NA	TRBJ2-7	TGTGCCAGCAGCCCACCTGACAGCTCCTACGAGCAGTACTTC	CASSPPDSSYEQYF
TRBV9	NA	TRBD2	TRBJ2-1	TGTGCCAGCAGCTCCACTAGCGGGGGGGCCAATGAGCAGTTCTTC	CASSSTSGGANEQFF
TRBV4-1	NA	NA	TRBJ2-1	TGCGCCAGCAGAAACCGGGCCAGGAATGAGCAGTTCTTC	CASRNRARNEQFF
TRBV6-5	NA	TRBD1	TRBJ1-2	TGTGCCAGCAGTTACTCGGACAGGACGGCGGACGGCTACACCTTC	CASSYSDRTADGYTF
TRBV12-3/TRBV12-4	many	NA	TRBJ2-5	TGTGCCAGCAGCGTCCTCGGGGAGACCCAGTACTTC	CASSVLGETQYF
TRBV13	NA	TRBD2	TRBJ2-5	TGTGCCAGCAGCTTAGTAGGACTAGCGGGGGAAGAGACCCAGTACTTC	CASSLVGLAGEETQYF
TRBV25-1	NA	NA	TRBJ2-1	TGTGCCAGCAGTTCATATCTAGGTGGGCCTGGCGATGAGCAGTTCTTC	CASSSYLGGPGDEQFF
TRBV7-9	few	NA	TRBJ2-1	TGTGCCAGCAGCCCGTGGGGGGCGCACAATGAGCAGTTCTTC	CASSPWGAHNEQFF
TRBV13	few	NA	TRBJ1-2	TGTGCCAGCAGCTTGGAACTCGGCCGAGAACAGGGTAGCTACACCTTC	CASSLELGREQGSYTF
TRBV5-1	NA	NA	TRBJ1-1	TGCGCCAGCAGCCAGGGACGGTCTGTCACTGAAGCTTTCTTT	CASSQGRSVTEAFF
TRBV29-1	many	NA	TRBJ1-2	TGCAGCGTTGGTAACGGGGACTATGGCTACACCTTC	CSVGNGDYGYTF
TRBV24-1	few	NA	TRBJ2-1	TGTGCCACCAGTGATTATAACAGGGCCAACAATGAGCAGTTCTTC	CATSDYNRANNEQFF
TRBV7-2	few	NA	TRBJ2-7	TGTGCCAGCAGCCCGAAAGGTCCATACTACGAGCAGTACTTC	CASSPKGPYYEQYF
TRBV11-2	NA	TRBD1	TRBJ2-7	TGTGCCAGCTCTAGGGGACAGGGGACCTACGAGCAGTACTTC	CASSRGQGTYEQYF
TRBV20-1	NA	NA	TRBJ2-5	TGCAGTGCCGCCCAAGGGAGGACAGACCCCACCGGGGAGACCCAGTACTTC	CSAAQGRTDPTGETQYF
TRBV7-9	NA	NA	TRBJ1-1	TGTGCCAGCAGCTTGTCGGGATTGAATCATCAAGCTTTCTTT	CASSLSGLNHQAFF
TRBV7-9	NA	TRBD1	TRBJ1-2	TGTGCCAGCAGTACAGGGGGCGGAATTCATAACTATGGCTACACCTTC	CASSTGGGIHNYGYTF
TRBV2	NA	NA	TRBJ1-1	TGTGCCAGCGAGCACAGGATGAACACTGAAGCTTTCTTT	CASEHRMNTEAFF
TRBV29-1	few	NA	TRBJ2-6	TGCAGCGTTGACCGGGACAACTCTGGGGCCAACGTCCTGACTTTC	CSVDRDNSGANVLTF
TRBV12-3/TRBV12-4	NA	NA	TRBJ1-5	TGTGCCAGCAGTTTATGGGGCGCGGGTCAGCCCCAGCATTTT	CASSLWGAGQPQHF
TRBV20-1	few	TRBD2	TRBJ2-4	TGCAGTGCTAGAGATGCGGGACTAGCGGTAGACATTCAGTACTTC	CSARDAGLAVDIQYF
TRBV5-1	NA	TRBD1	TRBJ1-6	TGCGCCAGCAGCATCGGGACAGATTCACCCCTCCACTTT	CASSIGTDSPLHF
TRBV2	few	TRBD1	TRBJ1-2	TGTGCCAGCAGCCGGAGGACAGGCTCCATCTCAGCTAACTATGGCTACACCTTC	CASSRRTGSISANYGYTF
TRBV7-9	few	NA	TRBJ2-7	TGTGCCAGCACCGATCTGGGCTCCACCTACGAGCAGTACTTC	CASTDLGSTYEQYF
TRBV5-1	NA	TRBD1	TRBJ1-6	TGCGCCAGCAGCAAGACCGGGACAGACAATTCACCCCTCCACTTT	CASSKTGTDNSPLHF